This record covers a single T cell receptor (beta chain). The germline CDR1 and CDR2 sequences are LNHNV and YYDKDF (reference sequence). This CDR3 is 15 amino acids long. V was pared by 1 base and J by 6 bases, with 13 bases between. This sample is drawn from a study of shared T cell receptors in the human thymus. TCRdb's copy holds only in-frame clones and misses some; the assay was immunoSEQ multiplex PCR. The repertoire includes hundreds of thousands of clones, 88% of them detected once, and approximately 0.011% sits in the top ten. The sample also formed part of further work on human thymus T cells. Per that paper: It was healthy Finnish infants having corrective surgery for congenital heart defects who were the donors. Resections removed during corrective heart surgery provided the thymus tissue used. Among thymic and blood repertoires, usage of V and J genes appeared biased. What related research reported was that thymic repertoires overlapped highly among unrelated individuals.

The rearrangement joins TRBV15 to TRBJ1-5, with D possibly matching TRBD1 (5 bases). This TCR was sampled from a boy younger than two with a congenital heart defect. The sequenced material came from thymocytes. The CDR3, as DNA: TGTGCCACCAGCAGAGGTGTCCAGGGAAGTCAGCCCCAGCATTTT. Protein: CATSRGVQGSQPQHF.